A selection of T cell receptor beta chains follows, all from one sample in a study of regulatory T cells in long-lasting Graves disease. TCRdb reprocessed the multiplex PCR reads via MiXCR and lists one record per CDR3 protein. The sample has about 220,000 distinct CDR3 sequences, approximately 18% seen once. Separately, the same data were catalogued under a study of T cells in Graves' hyperthyroidism and ophthalmopathy.

The source material was peripheral blood mononuclear cells (PBMCs), sampled at new diagnosis, from a patient treated with antithyroid drugs. These receptor sequences come from a woman aged 25 to 39 with Graves disease. The CDR3 runs from the conserved cysteine through the conserved F or W. The D gene is left open where the match is weak. Clone sizes are given selectively: once, few, many, or a class where the clone is expanded.

CASSPRTLEQFF	TGTGCCAGCAGCCCACGAACTCTTGAGCAGTTCTTC	NA	TRBV11-2	TRBJ2-1	many
CASRLAGGRVNEQFF	TGTGCCAGCAGGTTAGCGGGGGGGCGTGTCAATGAGCAGTTCTTC	TRBD2	TRBV27	TRBJ2-1	many
CASSRDGENTEAFF	TGTGCCAGCTCGCGGGACGGGGAGAACACTGAAGCTTTCTTT	NA	TRBV18	TRBJ1-1	many
CASSFTRGQANGYTF	TGTGCCAGCAGTTTCACTAGAGGACAGGCAAATGGCTACACCTTC	TRBD1	TRBV12-3/TRBV12-4	TRBJ1-2	many
CASSRGDRAREAFF	TGTGCCAGCAGCCGGGGGGATAGGGCTCGTGAAGCTTTCTTT	NA	TRBV6-1	TRBJ1-1	many
CASTRQGLTGTDTQYF	TGCGCCAGCACCAGACAGGGCCTTACAGGCACAGATACGCAGTATTTT	TRBD1	TRBV5-1	TRBJ2-3	many
CASSPWGGGSNEQFF	TGTGCCAGCAGCCCTTGGGGGGGGGGCTCCAATGAGCAGTTCTTC	NA	TRBV7-2	TRBJ2-1	NA
CSADRGRGRGTQYF	TGCAGTGCCGATAGGGGGCGGGGGCGGGGTACGCAGTATTTT	NA	TRBV20-1	TRBJ2-3	NA
CASSPQGLAGPQETQYF	TGTGCCAGCAGCCCACAAGGACTAGCGGGTCCCCAAGAGACCCAGTACTTC	TRBD2	TRBV13	TRBJ2-5	many
CASSLAGLTNSPLHF	TGTGCCAGCAGCTTAGCCGGACTGACTAATTCACCCCTCCACTTT	NA	TRBV7-8	TRBJ1-6	NA
CASSLSLAGGGTQYF	TGTGCCAGCAGCTTATCCCTAGCGGGGGGCGGGACCCAGTACTTC	TRBD2	TRBV7-2	TRBJ2-5	NA
CASSLLGTSGSPYEQYF	TGTGCCAGCAGCTTACTAGGGACTAGCGGGAGCCCTTACGAGCAGTACTTC	TRBD2	TRBV7-8	TRBJ2-7	NA
CAISGAVNSNQPQHF	TGTGCCATCTCGGGGGCCGTCAATAGCAATCAGCCCCAGCATTTT	NA	TRBV7-9	TRBJ1-5	many
CASTPSGRSYEQYF	TGTGCCAGCACGCCTAGCGGGAGATCTTACGAGCAGTACTTC	TRBD2	TRBV11-2	TRBJ2-7	many
CSAGVDRVRGPQHF	TGCAGTGCGGGAGTGGACAGGGTGCGAGGGCCCCAGCATTTT	TRBD1	TRBV20-1	TRBJ1-5	many
CASSVIGTDTQYF	TGTGCCAGCAGCGTTATCGGCACAGATACGCAGTATTTT	NA	TRBV3-1	TRBJ2-3	NA
CSATKGLAGNNEQFF	TGCAGTGCCACCAAAGGACTAGCGGGGAACAATGAGCAGTTCTTC	TRBD2	TRBV20-1	TRBJ2-1	NA
CASSFGGGGASPNQPQHF	TGTGCCAGCAGCTTTGGGGGGGGAGGGGCTAGCCCGAATCAGCCCCAGCATTTT	NA	TRBV7-8	TRBJ1-5	many
CASSPGQGALAFF	TGTGCCAGCAGTCCTGGACAGGGGGCACTGGCTTTCTTT	TRBD1	TRBV6-2/TRBV6-3	TRBJ1-1	NA
CATSRGRGNTEAFF	TGTGCCACCTCGAGAGGTAGAGGGAACACTGAAGCTTTCTTT	NA	TRBV19	TRBJ1-1	many
CATSRTGLSYTF	TGTGCCACCAGCAGGACAGGTCTGAGCTACACCTTC	NA	TRBV15	TRBJ1-2	many
CASSSTPDGYTF	TGTGCCAGCAGTTCTACGCCGGACGGCTACACCTTC	NA	TRBV28	TRBJ1-2	once
CASSLNSGQGVPYGYTF	TGTGCCAGCTCACTCAATTCGGGACAGGGAGTTCCTTATGGCTACACCTTC	TRBD1	TRBV18	TRBJ1-2	NA
CASISAAGPYEQYF	TGTGCCAGCATTAGCGCCGCGGGACCATACGAGCAGTACTTC	NA	TRBV28	TRBJ2-7	many
CASSLEGRQQFF	TGTGCCAGCAGTTTAGAGGGCAGACAGCAGTTCTTC	NA	TRBV27	TRBJ2-1	many
CASSFGQGYNSPLHF	TGTGCCAGCAGTTTCGGACAGGGCTATAATTCACCCCTCCACTTT	TRBD1	TRBV27	TRBJ1-6	many
CASSRDRDIQYF	TGTGCCAGCAGTAGGGACAGGGACATTCAGTACTTC	TRBD1	TRBV6-2/TRBV6-3	TRBJ2-4	few
CASSFGDRGGSPLHF	TGTGCCAGCAGTTTTGGGGACAGGGGAGGTTCACCCCTCCACTTT	TRBD1	TRBV12-3/TRBV12-4	TRBJ1-6	NA
CASSLPAVWSYNSPLHF	TGTGCCAGCAGTTTACCCGCCGTGTGGTCCTATAATTCACCCCTCCACTTT	NA	TRBV28	TRBJ1-6	NA
CASSLRREAFF	TGTGCCAGCAGCCTGAGACGGGAAGCTTTCTTT	NA	TRBV3-1	TRBJ1-1	many
CASSSGGRKNYEQYF	TGTGCCAGCAGTTCAGGAGGGCGGAAGAACTACGAGCAGTACTTC	NA	TRBV28	TRBJ2-7	NA
CSASQGAGNQPQHF	TGCAGTGCATCGCAGGGGGCGGGCAATCAGCCCCAGCATTTT	TRBD1	TRBV20-1	TRBJ1-5	many
CASTPGDKLAKNIQYF	TGTGCCAGCACCCCCGGGGATAAACTAGCCAAAAACATTCAGTACTTC	NA	TRBV28	TRBJ2-4	many
CASSLMGLYSNQPQHF	TGTGCCAGCAGTTTAATGGGACTTTATAGCAATCAGCCCCAGCATTTT	NA	TRBV27	TRBJ1-5	NA
CASSLGTGSSGNTIYF	TGTGCCAGCTCACTCGGGACGGGGAGCTCTGGAAACACCATATATTTT	NA	TRBV12-3/TRBV12-4	TRBJ1-3	many
CASRPAGQGYSNQPQHF	TGTGCCAGCAGACCTGCCGGACAGGGGTATAGCAATCAGCCCCAGCATTTT	TRBD1	TRBV7-6	TRBJ1-5	NA
CASSEPGTSYEQYF	TGTGCCAGCAGCGAGCCCGGGACTAGCTACGAGCAGTACTTC	TRBD2	TRBV28	TRBJ2-7	many
CSAQGPTSVSYEQYF	TGCAGTGCTCAAGGCCCGACTAGCGTCTCCTACGAGCAGTACTTC	TRBD2	TRBV20-1	TRBJ2-7	few
CASSIWGQGSDGYTF	TGTGCCAGTAGTATCTGGGGACAGGGGTCGGATGGCTACACCTTC	TRBD1	TRBV19	TRBJ1-2	many
CASSPGALNGYTF	TGTGCCAGCTCACCCGGGGCGCTCAATGGCTACACCTTC	NA	TRBV18	TRBJ1-2	many
CASSRRGTRNEQYF	TGTGCCAGTAGCCGCCGAGGGACACGGAACGAGCAGTACTTC	NA	TRBV19	TRBJ2-7	many
CASSLLAGGEVTEAFF	TGTGCCAGCAGTCTCCTCGCAGGGGGGGAGGTCACTGAAGCTTTCTTT	TRBD1	TRBV6-4	TRBJ1-1	NA
CAWNWGSSEQYF	TGTGCCTGGAATTGGGGTAGTAGCGAGCAGTACTTC	NA	TRBV30	TRBJ2-7	many
CASSQELLAGIEQYF	TGTGCCAGCAGCCAAGAACTACTAGCGGGAATAGAACAGTACTTC	TRBD2	TRBV3-1	TRBJ2-7	many
CASSPRGGRTQETQYF	TGTGCCAGCAGTCCTCGAGGGGGTAGAACTCAAGAGACCCAGTACTTC	NA	TRBV6-1	TRBJ2-5	many
CASSYGSGTGELFF	TGTGCCAGCAGTTACGGCTCAGGCACCGGGGAGCTGTTTTTT	NA	TRBV6-5	TRBJ2-2	many
CASSTGKTQYF	TGTGCCAGCAGCACAGGGAAGACCCAGTACTTC	NA	TRBV13	TRBJ2-5	many
CSPTGGGVTNEKLFF	TGCAGCCCTACAGGGGGAGGGGTCACTAATGAAAAACTGTTTTTT	TRBD1	TRBV29-1	TRBJ1-4	many
CATSRDLNRLPGFRTQYF	TGTGCCACCAGCAGAGATCTCAATAGACTACCGGGCTTCCGGACCCAGTACTTC	NA	TRBV15	TRBJ2-5	many
CASSSGLAGGPGHEFF	TGTGCCAGCAGCTCGGGACTAGCGGGGGGGCCGGGACATGAGTTCTTC	TRBD2	TRBV7-2	TRBJ2-1	many
CASRGDPNYGYTF	TGTGCCAGCCGCGGGGACCCCAACTATGGCTACACCTTC	NA	TRBV28	TRBJ1-2	NA
CAVGGGTTMQETRYF	NA	NA	TRBV6-1	TRBJ2-5	NA
CASSQTVSSTDTQYF	TGTGCCAGCAGTCAGACTGTCTCTAGCACAGATACGCAGTATTTT	NA	TRBV2	TRBJ2-3	many
CASSSNLGVRAKNIQYF	TGTGCCAGCAGCTCCAATCTCGGGGTCAGAGCCAAAAACATTCAGTACTTC	NA	TRBV7-9	TRBJ2-4	many